This T cell receptor beta chain was observed in a study of blood T cell repertoires in COVID-19. Whole-study context: The United States, Italy and Spain supplied acute and convalescent COVID-19 samples.

Sequenced by immunoSEQ multiplex PCR; TCRdb stores in-frame clones only, minus some. Of about 270,000 clones in the sample, 85% were seen once. This CDR3 region has 15 residues. Germline CDR1 reads SGHNT; CDR2 reads YYREEE (reference sequence). Trimming removed 1 base from V and 1 base from J, with 9 bases in between. This TCR came from a woman in her fifties or sixties with active or convalescent COVID-19. This chain joins TRBV5-4 and TRBJ2-1; D unresolved. The sequencing input was peripheral blood. The CDR3: CASSLPRMSYNEQFF. The CDR3, as DNA: TGTGCCAGCAGCTTGCCCAGGATGTCCTACAATGAGCAGTTCTTC.